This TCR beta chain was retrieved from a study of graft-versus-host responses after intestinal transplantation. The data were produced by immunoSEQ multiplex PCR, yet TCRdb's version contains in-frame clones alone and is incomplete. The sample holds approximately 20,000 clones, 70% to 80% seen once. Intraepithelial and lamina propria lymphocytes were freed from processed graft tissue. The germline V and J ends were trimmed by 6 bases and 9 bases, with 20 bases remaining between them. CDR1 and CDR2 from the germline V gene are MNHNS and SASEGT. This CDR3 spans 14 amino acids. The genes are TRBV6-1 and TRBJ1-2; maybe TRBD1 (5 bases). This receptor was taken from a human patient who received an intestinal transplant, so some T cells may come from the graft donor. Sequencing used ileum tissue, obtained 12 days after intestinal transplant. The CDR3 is CASSMGLTLGRYTF. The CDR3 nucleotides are TGTGCCAGCAGCATGGGACTGACGCTCGGCCGCTACACCTTC.